This T cell receptor beta chain was observed in a study of cytomegalovirus exposure and HLA in healthy donors. Though nominally healthy at sampling, donors likely had unrecorded immune exposures. CDR3 size: 13 residues. The germline V gene has CDR1 SGHNT and CDR2 YENEEA. Unmatched junction bases numbered 6, after V lost 6 bases and J lost 5 bases. PCR was performed using 60 Vbeta and 13 Jbeta primers. Here immunoSEQ multiplex PCR was the method, and the copy in TCRdb shows in-frame clones only, minus some. The data show around 210,000 clones, around 80% seen once. The receptor comes from a boy younger than 18 in good health and CMV-seronegative. This chain links TRBV11-3 with TRBJ2-5; TRBD1 matches at 7 bases. The source material was PBMCs. DNA of the CDR3: TGTGCCAGCAGGTTTACAGGGGTGGAGACCCAGTACTTC. It specifies CASRFTGVETQYF. Full variable domain (remainder filled in from reference TRBV11-3 and TRBJ2-5): EAGVVQSPRYKIIEKKQPVAFWCNPISGHNTLYWYLQNLGQGPELLIRYENEEAVDDSQLPKDRFSAERLKGVDSTLKIQPAELGDSAVYLCASRFTGVETQYFGPGTRLLVL.